This T cell receptor (beta chain) originates from a study of OX40 agonist ivuxolimab in advanced cancers. In the study overall: The costimulatory receptor OX40 (CD134) was targeted by ivuxolimab, a fully human IgG2 agonistic monoclonal antibody. A male proportion of under 85% and a mean age of about 60 years, ranging from roughly 20 to 80, were recorded for the dose-escalation cohort. The purpose of peripheral TCRbeta sequencing was to test whether ivuxolimab changed TCR sequence diversity and led to clonal T-cell expansion. Patients were allowed to have had prior anti-PD-1, anti-PD-L1 or anti-CTLA-4 therapy, and around 37% of the dose-escalation patients had previously received checkpoint inhibitors. Partial responses occurred in three dose-escalation patients: two with cutaneous melanoma and one with hepatocellular carcinoma. Intravenous ivuxolimab was administered to patients every 2 weeks at six dose levels: 0.01, 0.1, 0.3, 1.5, 3 and 10 mg/kg. Among the 52 dose-escalation patients, 19 had hepatocellular carcinoma, approximately 15 melanoma, 9 renal cell carcinoma and 9 head and neck cancer. The paper covers the monotherapy dose-escalation part of the phase I ivuxolimab trial, which included N = 52 patients.

Points the paper makes about the study in general: Low levels of normalized T-cell clonal expansion were also seen in some patients who did not respond. At doses of 0.1 to 3.0 mg/kg, clonal expansion of both CD4+ and CD8+ blood T cells was observed from baseline to week 6. Which antigens the clonally expanded peripheral T cells were specific for was not determined. Partial responders in the 0.1-3.0 mg/kg groups had among the lowest normalized peripheral clonal expansion, especially among CD8+ T cells. After ivuxolimab, expanded clones were on average more numerous among CD8+ T cells than among CD4+ T cells.

As regards this clone: No cognate antigen has been identified for it. The input lacks base qualities; no much larger clone sits a single base away.

Genomic DNA was isolated from the sorted cells so that the TCRbeta CDR3 region could be sequenced. The immunoSEQ Assay was used to sequence the TCRbeta CDR3 regions. TCRdb holds this immuneACCESS table with in-frame rearrangements only. Some clones are missing; in checked studies, unresolved V genes explain under half, and the rest has no known cause. This sample comprises 60,000 to 80,000 clones, around 84% of them detected only once. 1.5% to 2% of the sample is held by the ten biggest clonotypes. The germline V gene (reference sequence) specifies LNHDA as CDR1 and SQIVND as CDR2. The CDR3, from cysteine to phenylalanine, totals 14 residues. Just the 42-base CDR3 DNA is kept, in frame starting at base 1. V is shortened by 3 bases, J by 6 bases, and the region joining them spans 14 bases. Patients with autoimmune disease history or receiving systemic immunosuppression were excluded from the trial. Peripheral blood for TCR sequencing was collected from all dose cohorts at baseline, on cycle 4 day 1, and on cycle 7 day 1. The samples were drawn from a first-in-human, open-label, multicenter phase I dose-escalation trial of ivuxolimab. Adults with locally advanced or metastatic melanoma, renal cell carcinoma, hepatocellular carcinoma or head and neck squamous cell carcinoma were enrolled in the trial. Before TCR sequencing, CD4+ T cells and CD8+ T cells were sorted from peripheral blood as separate populations.

The V gene is TRBV19 and the J gene is TRBJ1-1; TRBD1 is possibly the D segment (6 matching bases). The input for sequencing was CD4+ or CD8+ T cells sorted from blood, taken in a trial of the OX40 agonist ivuxolimab. This sequence originates from an adult with an advanced solid tumor such as melanoma, head and neck, liver or kidney cancer. The base sequence is TGTGCCAGTAGTATCTTAGGGGGTGAGGCTGAAGCTTTCTTT. Its coded protein is CASSILGGEAEAFF.